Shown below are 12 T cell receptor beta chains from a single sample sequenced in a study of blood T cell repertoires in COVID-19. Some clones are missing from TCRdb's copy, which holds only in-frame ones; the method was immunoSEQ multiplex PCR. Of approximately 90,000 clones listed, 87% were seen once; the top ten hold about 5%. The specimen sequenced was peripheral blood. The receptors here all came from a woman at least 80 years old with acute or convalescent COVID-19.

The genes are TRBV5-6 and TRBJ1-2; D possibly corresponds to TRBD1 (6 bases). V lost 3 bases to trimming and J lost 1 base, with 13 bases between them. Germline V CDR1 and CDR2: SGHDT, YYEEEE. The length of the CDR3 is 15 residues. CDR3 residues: CASSSTGQLNYGYTF. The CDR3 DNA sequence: TGTGCCAGCAGCTCCACCGGACAGCTTAACTATGGCTACACCTTC.

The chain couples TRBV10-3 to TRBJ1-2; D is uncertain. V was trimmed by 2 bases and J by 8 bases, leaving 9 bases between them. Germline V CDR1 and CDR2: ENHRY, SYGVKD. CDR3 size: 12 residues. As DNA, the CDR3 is TGTGCCATCAGTGAGGGCCCAGGCGGCTACACCTTC. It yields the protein CAISEGPGGYTF.

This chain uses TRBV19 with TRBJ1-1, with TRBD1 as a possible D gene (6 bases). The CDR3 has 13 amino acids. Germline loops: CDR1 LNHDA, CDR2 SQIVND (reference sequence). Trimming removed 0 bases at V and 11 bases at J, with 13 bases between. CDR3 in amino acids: CASSIDLRGRAFF. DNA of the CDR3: TGTGCCAGTAGTATAGACCTCAGGGGTCGGGCTTTCTTT. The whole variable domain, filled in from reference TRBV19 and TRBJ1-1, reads DGGITQSPKYLFRKEGQNVTLSCEQNLNHDAMYWYRQDPGQGLRLIYYSQIVNDFQKGDIAEGYSVSREKKESFPLTVTSAQKNPTAFYLCASSIDLRGRAFFGQGTRLTVV.

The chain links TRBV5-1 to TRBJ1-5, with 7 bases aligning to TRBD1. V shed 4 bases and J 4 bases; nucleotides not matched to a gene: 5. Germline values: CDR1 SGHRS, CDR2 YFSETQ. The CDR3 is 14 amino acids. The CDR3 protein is CASSPMTGNQPQHF. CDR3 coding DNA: TGCGCCAGCAGCCCTATGACAGGGAATCAGCCCCAGCATTTT.

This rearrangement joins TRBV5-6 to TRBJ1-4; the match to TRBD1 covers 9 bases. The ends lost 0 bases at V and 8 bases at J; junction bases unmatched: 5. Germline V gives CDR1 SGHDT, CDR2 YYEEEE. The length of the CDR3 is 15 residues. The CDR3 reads CASSLAGQGLEKLFF. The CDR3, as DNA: TGTGCCAGCAGCTTGGCCGGACAGGGGTTAGAAAAACTGTTTTTT.

CDR3 amino acids: CASSEGGAWVGGELFF. The CDR3 region has the DNA TGTGCCAGCAGCGAGGGAGGAGCGTGGGTGGGCGGGGAGCTGTTTTTT. This chain links TRBV7-2 with TRBJ2-2; tentative D call: TRBD2 (6 bases). Per the germline V gene, CDR1 is SGHTA and CDR2 is FQGNSA. This CDR3 comprises 16 residues. Trimming removed 5 bases at V and 7 bases at J, with 20 bases between.

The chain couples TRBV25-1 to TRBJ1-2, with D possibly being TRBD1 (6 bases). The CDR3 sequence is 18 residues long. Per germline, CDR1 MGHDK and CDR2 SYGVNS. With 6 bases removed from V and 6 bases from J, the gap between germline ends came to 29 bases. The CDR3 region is CASRLSKAGVPAGDGYTF. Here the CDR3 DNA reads TGTGCCAGCAGGCTCAGTAAGGCAGGGGTCCCGGCAGGGGATGGCTACACCTTC.

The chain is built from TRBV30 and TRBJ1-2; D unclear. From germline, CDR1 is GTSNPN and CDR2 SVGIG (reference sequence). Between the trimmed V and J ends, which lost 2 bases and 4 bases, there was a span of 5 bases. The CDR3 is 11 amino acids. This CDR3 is CAWSPSYGYTF. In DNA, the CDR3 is TGTGCCTGGAGTCCATCCTATGGCTACACCTTC. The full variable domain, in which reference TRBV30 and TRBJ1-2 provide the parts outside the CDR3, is SQTIHQWPATLVQPVGSPLSLECTVEGTSNPNLYWYRQAAGRGLQLLFYSVGIGQISSEVPQNLSASRPQDRQFILSSKKLLLSDSGFYLCAWSPSYGYTFGSGTRLTVV.

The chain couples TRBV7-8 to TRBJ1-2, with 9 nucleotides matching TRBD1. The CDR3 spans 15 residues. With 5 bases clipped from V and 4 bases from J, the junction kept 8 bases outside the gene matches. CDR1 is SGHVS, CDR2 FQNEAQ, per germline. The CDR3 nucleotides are TGTGCCAGCAGCACCCGACAGGGGGTTAGCTATGGCTACACCTTC. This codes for CASSTRQGVSYGYTF.

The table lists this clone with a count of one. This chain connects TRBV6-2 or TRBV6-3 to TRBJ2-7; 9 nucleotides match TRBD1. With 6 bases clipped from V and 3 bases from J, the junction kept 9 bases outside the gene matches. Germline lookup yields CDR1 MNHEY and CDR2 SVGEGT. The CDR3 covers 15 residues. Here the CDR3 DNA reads TGTGCCAGCAGCCCCAGAGGACAGGGGAACTACGAGCAGTACTTC. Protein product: CASSPRGQGNYEQYF.

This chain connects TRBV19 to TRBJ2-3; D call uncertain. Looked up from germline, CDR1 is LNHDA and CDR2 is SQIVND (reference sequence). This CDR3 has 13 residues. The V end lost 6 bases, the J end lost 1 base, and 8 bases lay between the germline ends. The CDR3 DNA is TGTGCCAGTAGAGGAAGCGGCACAGATACGCAGTATTTT. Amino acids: CASRGSGTDTQYF. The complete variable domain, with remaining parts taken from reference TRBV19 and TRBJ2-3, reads DGGITQSPKYLFRKEGQNVTLSCEQNLNHDAMYWYRQDPGQGLRLIYYSQIVNDFQKGDIAEGYSVSREKKESFPLTVTSAQKNPTAFYLCASRGSGTDTQYFGPGTRLTVL.

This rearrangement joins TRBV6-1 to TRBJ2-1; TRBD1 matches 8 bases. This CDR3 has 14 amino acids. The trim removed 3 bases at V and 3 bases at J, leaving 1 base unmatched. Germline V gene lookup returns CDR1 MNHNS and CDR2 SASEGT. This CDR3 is CASSEDRVYNEQFF. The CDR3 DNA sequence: TGTGCCAGCAGTGAGGACAGGGTCTACAATGAGCAGTTCTTC.